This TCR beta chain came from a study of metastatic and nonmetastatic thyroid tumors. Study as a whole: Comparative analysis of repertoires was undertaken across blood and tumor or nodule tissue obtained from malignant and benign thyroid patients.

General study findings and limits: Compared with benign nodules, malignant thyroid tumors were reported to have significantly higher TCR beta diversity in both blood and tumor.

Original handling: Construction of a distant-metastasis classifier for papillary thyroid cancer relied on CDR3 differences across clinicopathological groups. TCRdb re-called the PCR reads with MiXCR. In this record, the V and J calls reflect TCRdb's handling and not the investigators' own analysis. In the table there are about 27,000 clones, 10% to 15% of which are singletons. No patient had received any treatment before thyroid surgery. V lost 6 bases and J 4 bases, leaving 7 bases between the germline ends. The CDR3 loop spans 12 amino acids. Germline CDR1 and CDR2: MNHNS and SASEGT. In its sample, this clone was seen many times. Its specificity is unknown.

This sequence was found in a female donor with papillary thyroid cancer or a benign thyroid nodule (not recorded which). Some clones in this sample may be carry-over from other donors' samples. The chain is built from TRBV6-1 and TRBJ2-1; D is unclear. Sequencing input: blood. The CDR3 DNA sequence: TGTGCCAGCAGAGGGTATTACAATGAGCAGTTCTTC. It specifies CASRGYYNEQFF.